This T cell receptor (beta chain) appears in the sequencing data of a study of PD-L1 blockade in urothelial cancer. Study-level information: Analyses were performed on blood at 3 weeks after treatment start (the second dose) and at 6 weeks. Researchers found blood samples held a median of about 130,000 T cells.

TCRdb's copy holds only in-frame clones and misses some; the assay was immunoSEQ multiplex PCR. The table lists more than 45,000 clones, approximately 80% of them singletons. Note on this clone: What it binds is unknown.

Study-wide results and caveats: More expansion of tumor-associated blood clones, seen at 3 weeks, marked durable-benefit patients.

This TCR was recovered from a man in his 70s with urothelial cancer. Sequenced material: PBMCs, taken around atezolizumab (anti-PD-L1) treatment.

CDR3 coding DNA: TGTGCCAGCAGCCGGGAGCCGGGAGGGCAAAGTGAGCAGTTCTTC. It translates to CASSREPGGQSEQFF. The chain is built from TRBV9 and TRBJ2-1, with 8 positions matching TRBD2. Unmatched junction bases numbered 12, after V lost 4 bases and J lost 9 bases. The CDR3 is made up of 15 amino acids. From germline, CDR1 is SGDLS and CDR2 YYNGEE.